These 3 T cell receptor beta chains were sequenced from one sample in a study of cytomegalovirus exposure and HLA in healthy donors. PCR primers comprised 60 Vbeta and 13 Jbeta primers. Method: immunoSEQ multiplex PCR; TCRdb's copy keeps in-frame clones and lacks some. Among 150,000 to 200,000 clones listed, roughly 80% were seen once. Sequencing was performed on PBMCs. These receptors originate from a man over 45 in good health and CMV-seronegative.

V gene TRBV6-6 combines with J gene TRBJ2-3, with D tentatively TRBD2 (7 bases). The germline V and J ends were trimmed by 2 bases and 2 bases, with 11 bases remaining between them. Germline V CDR1 and CDR2: MNHNY, SVGAGI (reference sequence). The CDR3 runs to 15 residues. CDR3 residues: CASSYDGGLTDTQYF. The CDR3, as DNA: TGTGCCAGCAGTTACGACGGGGGGCTCACAGATACGCAGTATTTT.

This chain connects TRBV5-1 to TRBJ2-5; 9 bases align to TRBD1. CDR1 is SGHRS and CDR2 is YFSETQ in the germline V gene. The CDR3 extends over 15 amino acids. The V gene end was trimmed by 4 bases and the J gene end by 5 bases; junction bases not matched to a gene: 9. The CDR3 loop reads CASSDTGGAEETQYF. CDR3 bases: TGCGCCAGCAGCGATACAGGGGGCGCCGAGGAGACCCAGTACTTC.

This chain links TRBV5-4 with TRBJ2-5; 7 bases match TRBD1. This CDR3 has 15 amino acids. The germline V gene encodes CDR1 SGHNT and CDR2 YYREEE (reference sequence). The V segment lost 4 bases and the J segment 4 bases; nucleotides outside the gene matches: 10. CDR3 nucleotides: TGTGCCAGCAGCCCAACAGGGGTGGAGCGAGAGACCCAGTACTTC. This translates into CASSPTGVERETQYF.